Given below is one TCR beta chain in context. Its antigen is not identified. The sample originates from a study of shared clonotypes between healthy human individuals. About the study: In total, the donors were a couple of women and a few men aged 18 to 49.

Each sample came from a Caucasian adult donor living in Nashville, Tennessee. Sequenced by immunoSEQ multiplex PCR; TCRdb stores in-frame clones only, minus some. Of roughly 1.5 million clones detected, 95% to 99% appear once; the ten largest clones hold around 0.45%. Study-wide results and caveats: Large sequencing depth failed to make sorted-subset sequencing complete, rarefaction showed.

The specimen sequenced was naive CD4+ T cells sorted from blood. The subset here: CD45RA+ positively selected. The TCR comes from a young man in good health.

The CDR3 region is CASSQQGGNTEAFF. The CDR3 DNA reads as TGTGCCAGCTCACAGCAGGGAGGGAACACTGAAGCTTTCTTT. The chain employs TRBV18 and TRBJ1-1, with D possibly being TRBD1 (5 bases). Germline V gene lookup returns CDR1 KGHSH and CDR2 LQKENI. The CDR3 loop spans 14 amino acids. Trimming took 4 bases from V and 1 from J, leaving 10 bases between them.